This T cell receptor beta chain was identified during a study of T cell clonotyping in hematopoietic cell transplantation (dated by TCRdb to about 2021). Looking at the study overall: Recipient samples taken before transplant were collected after cytoreduction. A total of 135 blood samples were collected in the study from 35 to 45 consecutive transplant recipients and their related donors. Recruitment of patients was conducted between September 2015 and early 2017, and follow-up was continued until September 2020 or death. Overall results and qualifications from the work: Broader TCR repertoire diversity after transplant was predicted by Inverse Simpson Index values from donors and from recipients before transplant. The sample size was limited, and CD4 and CD8 repertoire contributions could not be separated because cells were not sorted. After transplant, TCR diversity in recipients dropped, and pathologically expanded clonotypes increased progressively from day 30 to day 180. Overlap with donor repertoires was found for only a small fraction of recipient repertoires, with over 95% found to appear de novo at the given depth.

The CDR3 holds 15 amino acids from the cysteine to the phenylalanine. The retained sequence is limited to the CDR3, 45 bases, with the frame set at the first base. V loses 2 bases of germline sequence and J loses 6 bases, and the interval between the two ends is 17 bases. CDR1 and CDR2, per the germline V gene (reference sequence), are GTSNPN and SVGIG. TCR beta CDR3 regions were amplified from genomic DNA with the immunoSEQ assay, a bias-controlled multiplex PCR using V- and J-specific primers. In a second PCR step, a proprietary barcode and Illumina adapter sequences were attached to the CDR3 amplicons. An Illumina MiSeq instrument was used to sequence the CDR3 libraries. Processing in the source paper ran as follows. Export and quality control were performed with immunoSEQ Analyzer 3.0, and downstream analyses were performed with R Bioconductor and Immunarch. Only productive rearrangements in the normalized downsampled data set were used to calculate repertoire metrics. Clonotypes larger than 5 templates in the normalized cohort were defined as pathologically expanded. The Inverse Simpson Index was used to measure repertoire diversity. To capture all clonotypes, CMV-specificity analyses were performed on the non-normalized data set. What TCRdb holds here is the immuneACCESS table cut down to in-frame rearrangements. Part of the clones is not present; checked against another copy, under half of the missing clones reflect an unresolved V gene, and the others are unexplained. V and J calls and clone size are as listed in that table; D and trimming were resolved from the DNA. A total of thousands of clones appear in this sample, about 91% of them only once. About 3.6% of the sample comes from the top ten.

The sample's time point label, decoded: recipient sample about 28 days before transplant, after cytoreduction. Recipient blood was collected about 28 days before transplant and at days 30, 100 and 180 after transplant. Nuclei Lysis Solution was used to extract genomic DNA from fresh or cryopreserved unfractionated peripheral blood mononuclear cells. This clone was found a few times. No cognate antigen has been identified for it. Base qualities are not at hand, and no much larger clone is one base apart. Here the chain combines TRBV30 and TRBJ1-5; a weak D assignment points to TRBD1 (5 bases agree). The sample was peripheral blood mononuclear cells, taken before stem cell transplant. The origin of this receptor is a young man with acute myeloid leukemia. Some clones in this sample may be carry-over from other donors' samples. The DNA sequence is TGTGCCTGGAGTCCGGGCGGGGGAATGGGTCAGCCCCAGCATTTT. It translates to CAWSPGGGMGQPQHF.